Presented here are 17 T cell receptor beta chains from one specimen sequenced in a study of CD8 T cells in Susac syndrome (dated by TCRdb to the late 2010s). Receptors were amplified or captured by the immunoSEQ multiplex PCR assay. RNA was extracted using the RNeasy kit, and roughly 0.5 to 1 microgram was reverse transcribed with random hexamers. The raw public reads went through TCRdb reprocessing: fastp at Q25, MiXCR clone calling, in-frame beta chains kept. CDR3 protein sequences are deduplicated, and each keeps its most common genes and DNA. Here the sample has about 200,000 distinct CDR3 sequences; 85% to 95% occur a single time. The top ten clonotypes cover about 0.094% of the sample. Sequenced input: CD4+ T cells from PBMCs. These receptors came from a human donor in good health.

This sequence joins TRBV20-1 and TRBJ1-4, with a weak D call TRBD1 (5 bases). V gave up 7 bases and J gave up 3 bases, with 12 bases separating them. CDR3 length: 13 residues. Germline V gives CDR1 DFQATT, CDR2 SNEGSKA (reference sequence). The CDR3 nucleotides are TGCAGTGTAAGGGGCACGTCTAATGAAAAACTGTTTTTT. This encodes CSVRGTSNEKLFF.

The chain employs TRBV7-2 and TRBJ2-7; TRBD2 might be the D (6 bases). V was shortened by 1 base and J by 3 bases, with 10 bases between the two germline ends. The CDR3 has 14 residues. CDR1 and CDR2 from the germline V gene are SGHTA and FQGNSA. The CDR3 sequence is CASSLGLGYYEQYF. CDR3 nucleotides: TGTGCCAGCAGCTTAGGACTAGGGTACTACGAGCAGTACTTC.

The chain joins TRBV27 to TRBJ2-1; D ambiguous. V lost 8 bases to trimming and J lost 10 bases, with 9 bases between them. Germline CDR1 MNHEY, CDR2 SMNVEV (reference sequence). CDR3 length: 10 amino acids. The CDR3 here is CASGFYEQFF. The CDR3 DNA reads TGTGCCAGCGGCTTCTACGAGCAGTTCTTC.

The chain links TRBV27 to TRBJ2-1, with 10 bases matching TRBD2. Germline values: CDR1 MNHEY, CDR2 SMNVEV (reference sequence). The length of the CDR3 is 14 residues. V lost 4 bases, J lost 8 bases, and 5 bases stayed unmatched. CDR3 loop: CASSSLSGGDEQFF. DNA of the CDR3: TGTGCCAGCAGTTCCCTCAGCGGGGGGGATGAGCAGTTCTTC.

The CDR3 DNA follows: TGTGCCAGCAGCGCCGGGGGAATAAATCAGCCCCAGCATTTT. Amino acids: CASSAGGINQPQHF. The chain is built from TRBV9 and TRBJ1-5; maybe TRBD1 (5 bases). The CDR3 is 14 amino acids. Trimming removed 3 bases at V and 4 bases at J, with 11 bases between. CDR1 is SGDLS and CDR2 is YYNGEE in the germline V gene.

The chain uses TRBV29-1 and TRBJ2-3; 9 nucleotides line up with TRBD2. In germline, CDR1 is SQVTM, CDR2 ANQGSEA. The CDR3 is made up of 12 amino acids. V shed 2 bases, J shed 7 bases, and the junction held 1 base outside the gene matches. The CDR3 reads CSVELAGYTQYF. The CDR3 DNA sequence: TGCAGCGTTGAACTAGCGGGGTATACGCAGTATTTT.

V gene TRBV29-1 combines with J gene TRBJ1-1; D remains ambiguous. Trimming took off 4 bases at V and 2 bases at J, with 8 bases between the two ends. Germline CDR1 is SQVTM and CDR2 is ANQGSEA. The CDR3 has 12 residues. The DNA of the CDR3 is TGCAGCGTTGGTCGTAGCAACACTGAAGCTTTCTTT. It codes for CSVGRSNTEAFF.

This chain's CDR3 is CASSPLLGQPTEAFF. The CDR3 bases are TGTGCCAGCAGCCCTTTGTTAGGACAACCCACTGAAGCTTTCTTT. The genes are TRBV3-1 and TRBJ1-1; TRBD1 might be the D (5 bases). V lost 4 bases to trimming and J lost 4 bases, with 16 bases between them. This CDR3 contains 15 residues. Germline loops: CDR1 LGHDT, CDR2 YNNKEL (reference sequence). Using reference TRBV3-1 and TRBJ1-1 for the parts outside the CDR3, the full variable domain is DTAVSQTPKYLVTQMGNDKSIKCEQNLGHDTMYWYKQDSKKFLKIMFSYNNKELIINETVPNRFSPKSPDKAHLNLHINSLELGDSAVYFCASSPLLGQPTEAFFGQGTRLTVV.

The chain is built from TRBV20-1 and TRBJ2-7; D perhaps matches TRBD1 (6 bases). CDR1 DFQATT and CDR2 SNEGSKA come from the germline V gene (reference sequence). Trimming pared 5 bases from V and 6 bases from J, leaving 17 bases between. The CDR3 covers 13 residues. CDR3 residues: CSAGGTGYAEQYF. The CDR3 region has the DNA TGCAGTGCTGGGGGTACAGGGTACGCCGAGCAGTACTTC.

V and J are TRBV20-1 and TRBJ2-6; no clear D. CDR1 and CDR2 (germline): DFQATT, SNEGSKA (reference sequence). This CDR3 comprises 13 residues. The ends were cut back, 6 bases at V and 2 bases at J, with 8 bases in the middle. The CDR3 reads CSARIAGANVLTF. The DNA for the CDR3 is TGCAGTGCGCGGATCGCTGGGGCCAACGTCCTGACTTTC.

V usage is TRBV20-1 and J usage is TRBJ2-5; D might be TRBD1 or TRBD2, each matching 5 bases. The length of the CDR3 is 14 residues. The V gene's germline CDR1 is DFQATT and CDR2 SNEGSKA (reference sequence). The V end lost 5 bases, the J end lost 5 bases, and 18 bases lay between the germline ends. CDR3 in amino acids: CSARYEGWAETQYF. The CDR3 bases are TGCAGTGCTCGCTACGAGGGGTGGGCGGAGACCCAGTACTTC.

The chain links TRBV3-1 to TRBJ1-2; no clear D gene. CDR3 length: 12 residues. Germline V gene sequence: CDR1 LGHDT, CDR2 YNNKEL (reference sequence). The V end lost 0 bases, the J end lost 8 bases, and 7 bases lay between the germline ends. CDR3 DNA sequence: TGTGCCAGCAGCCAAGATAGTCGGGGCTACACCTTC. As protein: CASSQDSRGYTF.

The J gene is TRBJ1-2, the V gene TRBV12-3 or TRBV12-4; weak D call: TRBD1 (6 bases). The germline V and J ends were trimmed by 5 bases and 8 bases, with 15 bases remaining between them. This CDR3 contains 13 residues. DNA of the CDR3: TGTGCCAGCAGTCCGCTAACAGGGACCGGCTACACCTTC. This sequence encodes CASSPLTGTGYTF.

V and J are TRBV7-2 and TRBJ2-5; D gene ambiguous. This CDR3 is 13 amino acids long. The germline V and J ends were trimmed by 5 bases and 5 bases, with 12 bases remaining between them. Germline V lookup: CDR1 SGHTA, CDR2 FQGNSA. The CDR3 coding sequence is TGTGCCAGCAGCCCCCGGGCTCTGGAGACCCAGTACTTC. Protein product: CASSPRALETQYF.

V usage is TRBV20-1 and J usage is TRBJ1-2, with D unclear. Germline V gives CDR1 DFQATT, CDR2 SNEGSKA (reference sequence). The V end was cut by 5 bases, the J end by 3 bases, with 7 bases between. This CDR3 region has 11 residues. The CDR3 sequence: CSAGRHYGYTF. CDR3 DNA sequence: TGCAGTGCTGGCAGACACTATGGCTACACCTTC.

This chain's CDR3 is CAISGAEDYEQYF. CDR3 DNA sequence: TGTGCCATCAGTGGTGCGGAGGACTACGAGCAGTACTTC. The chain joins TRBV10-3 to TRBJ2-7; possibly TRBD2 for D (5 bases). Deletions cut 4 bases from V and 3 bases from J, with 10 bases between. The CDR3 contains 13 residues. The germline CDR1 and CDR2 sequences are ENHRY and SYGVKD.

V usage is TRBV28 and J usage is TRBJ2-1; D tentatively fits TRBD1 or TRBD2 (5 bases each). The V and J ends lost 8 bases and 14 bases respectively, with 19 bases between them. The CDR3 consists of 12 residues. CDR1 and CDR2 from the germline V gene are MDHEN and SYDVKM. CDR3 amino acids: CASGPGDPLKFF. Here the CDR3 DNA reads TGTGCCAGCGGACCCGGGGACCCCTTGAAGTTCTTC.